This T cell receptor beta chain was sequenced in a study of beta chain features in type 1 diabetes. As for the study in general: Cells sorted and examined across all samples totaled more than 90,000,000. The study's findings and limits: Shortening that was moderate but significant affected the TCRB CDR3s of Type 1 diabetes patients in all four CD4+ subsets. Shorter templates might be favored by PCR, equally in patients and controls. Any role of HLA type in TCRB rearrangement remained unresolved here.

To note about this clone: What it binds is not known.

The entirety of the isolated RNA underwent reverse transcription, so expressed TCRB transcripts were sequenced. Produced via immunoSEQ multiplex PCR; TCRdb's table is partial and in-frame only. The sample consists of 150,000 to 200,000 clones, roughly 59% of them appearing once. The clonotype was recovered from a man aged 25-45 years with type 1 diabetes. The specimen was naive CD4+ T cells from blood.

The CDR3 nucleotides read TGTGCCAGCAGCTTATTAGGTACTATATCCTACAATGAGCAGTTCTTC. Translation: CASSLLGTISYNEQFF. V is TRBV7-2 and J is TRBJ2-1; D uncertain. CDR3 length equals 16 residues. V was shortened by 2 bases and J by 1 base, with 12 bases between the two germline ends. Germline V gene sequence: CDR1 SGHTA, CDR2 FQGNSA.